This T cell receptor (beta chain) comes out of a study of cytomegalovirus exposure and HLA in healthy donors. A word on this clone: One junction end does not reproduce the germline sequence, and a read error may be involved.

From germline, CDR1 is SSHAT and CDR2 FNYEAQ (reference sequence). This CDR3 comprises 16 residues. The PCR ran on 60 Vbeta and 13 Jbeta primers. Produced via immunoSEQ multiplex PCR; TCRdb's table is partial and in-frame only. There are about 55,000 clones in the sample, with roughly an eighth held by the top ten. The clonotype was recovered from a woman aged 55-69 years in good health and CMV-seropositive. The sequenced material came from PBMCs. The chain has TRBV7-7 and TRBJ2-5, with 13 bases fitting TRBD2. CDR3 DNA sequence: TGTGCTAGCAGCCCAGGACTAGCGGGGGTCACGGCGTCCCAGTACTTC. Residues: CASSPGLAGVTASQYF.